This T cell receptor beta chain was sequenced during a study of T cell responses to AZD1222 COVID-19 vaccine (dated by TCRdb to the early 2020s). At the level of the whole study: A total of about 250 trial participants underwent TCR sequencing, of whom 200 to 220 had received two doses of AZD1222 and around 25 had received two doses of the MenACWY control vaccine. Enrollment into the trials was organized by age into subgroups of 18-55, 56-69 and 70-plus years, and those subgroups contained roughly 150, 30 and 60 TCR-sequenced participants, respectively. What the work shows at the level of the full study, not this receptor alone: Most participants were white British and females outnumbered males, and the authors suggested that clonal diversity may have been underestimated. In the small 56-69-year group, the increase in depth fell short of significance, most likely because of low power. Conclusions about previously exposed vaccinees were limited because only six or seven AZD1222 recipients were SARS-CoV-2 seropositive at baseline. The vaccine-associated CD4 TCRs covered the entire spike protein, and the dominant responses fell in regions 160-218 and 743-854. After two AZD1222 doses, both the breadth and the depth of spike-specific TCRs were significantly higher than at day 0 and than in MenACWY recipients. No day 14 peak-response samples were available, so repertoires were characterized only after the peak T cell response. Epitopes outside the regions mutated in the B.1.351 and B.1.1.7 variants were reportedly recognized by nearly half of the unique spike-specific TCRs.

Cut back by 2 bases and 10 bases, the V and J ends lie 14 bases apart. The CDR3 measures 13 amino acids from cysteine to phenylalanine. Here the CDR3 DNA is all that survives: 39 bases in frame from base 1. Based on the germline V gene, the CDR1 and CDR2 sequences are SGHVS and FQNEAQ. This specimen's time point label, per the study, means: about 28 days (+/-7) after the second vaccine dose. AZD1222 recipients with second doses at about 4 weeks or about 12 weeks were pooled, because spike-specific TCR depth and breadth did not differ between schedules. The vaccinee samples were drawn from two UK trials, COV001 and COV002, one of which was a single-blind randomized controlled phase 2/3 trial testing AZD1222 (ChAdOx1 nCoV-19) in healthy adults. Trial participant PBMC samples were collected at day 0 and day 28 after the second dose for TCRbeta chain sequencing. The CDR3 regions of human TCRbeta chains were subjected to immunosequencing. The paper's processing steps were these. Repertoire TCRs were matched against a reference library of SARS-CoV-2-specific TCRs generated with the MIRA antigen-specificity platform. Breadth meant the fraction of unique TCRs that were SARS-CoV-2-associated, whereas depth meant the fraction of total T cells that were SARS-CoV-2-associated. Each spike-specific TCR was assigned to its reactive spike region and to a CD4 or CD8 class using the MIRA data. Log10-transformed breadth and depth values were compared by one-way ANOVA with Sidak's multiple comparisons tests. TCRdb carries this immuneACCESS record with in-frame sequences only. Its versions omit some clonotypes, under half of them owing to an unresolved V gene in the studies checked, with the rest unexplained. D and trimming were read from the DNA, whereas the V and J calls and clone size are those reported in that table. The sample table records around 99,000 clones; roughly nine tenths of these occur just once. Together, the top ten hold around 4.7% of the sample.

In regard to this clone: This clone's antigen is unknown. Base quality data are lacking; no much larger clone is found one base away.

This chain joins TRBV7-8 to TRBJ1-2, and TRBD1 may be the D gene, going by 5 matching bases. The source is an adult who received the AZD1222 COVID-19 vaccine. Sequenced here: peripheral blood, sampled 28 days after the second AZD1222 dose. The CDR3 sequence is CASSLQTDKVYTF. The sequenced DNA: TGTGCCAGCAGCTTACAGACAGACAAGGTCTACACCTTC.